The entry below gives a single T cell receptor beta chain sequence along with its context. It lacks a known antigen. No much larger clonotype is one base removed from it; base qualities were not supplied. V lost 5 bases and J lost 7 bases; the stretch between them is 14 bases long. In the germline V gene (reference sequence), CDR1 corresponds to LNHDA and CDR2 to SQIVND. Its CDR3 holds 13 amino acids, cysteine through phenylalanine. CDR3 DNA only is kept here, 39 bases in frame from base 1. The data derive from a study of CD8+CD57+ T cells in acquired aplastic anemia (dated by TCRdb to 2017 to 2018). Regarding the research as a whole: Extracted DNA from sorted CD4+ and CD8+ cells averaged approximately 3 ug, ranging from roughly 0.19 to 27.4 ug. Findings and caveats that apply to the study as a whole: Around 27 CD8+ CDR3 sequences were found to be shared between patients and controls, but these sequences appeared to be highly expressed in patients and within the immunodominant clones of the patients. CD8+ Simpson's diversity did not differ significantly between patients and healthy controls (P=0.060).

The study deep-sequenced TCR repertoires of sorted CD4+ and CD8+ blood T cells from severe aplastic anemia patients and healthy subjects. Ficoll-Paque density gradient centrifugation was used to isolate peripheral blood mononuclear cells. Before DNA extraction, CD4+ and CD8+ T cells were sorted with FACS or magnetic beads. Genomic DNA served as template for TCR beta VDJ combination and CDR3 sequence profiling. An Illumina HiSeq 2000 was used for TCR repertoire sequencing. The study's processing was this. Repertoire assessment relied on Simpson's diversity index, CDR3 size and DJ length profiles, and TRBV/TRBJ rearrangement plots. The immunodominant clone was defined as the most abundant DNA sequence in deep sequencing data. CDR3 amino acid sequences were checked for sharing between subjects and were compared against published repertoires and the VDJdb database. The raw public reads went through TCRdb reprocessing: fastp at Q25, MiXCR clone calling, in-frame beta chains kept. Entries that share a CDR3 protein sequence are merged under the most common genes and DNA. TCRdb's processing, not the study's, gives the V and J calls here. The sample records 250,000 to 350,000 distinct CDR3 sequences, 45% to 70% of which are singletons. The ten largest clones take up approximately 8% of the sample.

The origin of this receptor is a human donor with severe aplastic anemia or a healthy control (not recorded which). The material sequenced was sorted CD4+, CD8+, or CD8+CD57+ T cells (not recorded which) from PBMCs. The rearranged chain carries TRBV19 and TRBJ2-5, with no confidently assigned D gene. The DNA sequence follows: TGTGCCAGTAGTTCGGCTACGTGGGCGACCCAGTACTTC. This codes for CASSSATWATQYF.